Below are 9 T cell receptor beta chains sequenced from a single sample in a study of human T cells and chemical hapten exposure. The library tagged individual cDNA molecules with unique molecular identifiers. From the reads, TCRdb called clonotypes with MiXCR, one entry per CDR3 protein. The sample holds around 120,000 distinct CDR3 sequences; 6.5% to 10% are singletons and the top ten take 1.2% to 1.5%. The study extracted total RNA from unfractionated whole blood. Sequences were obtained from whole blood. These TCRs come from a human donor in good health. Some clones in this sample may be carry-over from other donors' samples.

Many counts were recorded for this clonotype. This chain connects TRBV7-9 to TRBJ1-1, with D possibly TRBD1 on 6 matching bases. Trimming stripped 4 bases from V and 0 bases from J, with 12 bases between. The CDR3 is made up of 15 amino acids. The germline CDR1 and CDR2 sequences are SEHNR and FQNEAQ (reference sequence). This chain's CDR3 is CASSSRGGMNTEAFF. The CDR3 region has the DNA TGTGCCAGCAGCTCCCGAGGGGGTATGAACACTGAAGCTTTCTTT.

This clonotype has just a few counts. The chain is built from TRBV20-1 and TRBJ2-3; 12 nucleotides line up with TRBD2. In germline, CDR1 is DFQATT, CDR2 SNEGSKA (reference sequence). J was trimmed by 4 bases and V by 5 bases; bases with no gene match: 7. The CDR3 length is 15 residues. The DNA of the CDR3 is TGCAGTGCTCTAACCAGACTAGCGGGGGCAGATACGCAGTATTTT. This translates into CSALTRLAGADTQYF.

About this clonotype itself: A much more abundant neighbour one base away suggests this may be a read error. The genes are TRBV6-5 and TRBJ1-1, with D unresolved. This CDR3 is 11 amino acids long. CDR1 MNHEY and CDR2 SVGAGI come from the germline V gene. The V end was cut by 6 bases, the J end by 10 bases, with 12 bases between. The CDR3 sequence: CASRSSRVAFF. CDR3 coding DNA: TGTGCCAGCAGATCCAGTAGGGTAGCTTTCTTT.

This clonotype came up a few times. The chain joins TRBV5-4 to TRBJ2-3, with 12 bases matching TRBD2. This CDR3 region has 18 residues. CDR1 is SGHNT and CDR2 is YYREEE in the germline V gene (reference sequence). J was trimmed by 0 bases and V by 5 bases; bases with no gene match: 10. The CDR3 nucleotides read TGTGCCAGCAGGGACGGACTAGCGGGGATCTCTAGCACAGATACGCAGTATTTT. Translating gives CASRDGLAGISSTDTQYF.

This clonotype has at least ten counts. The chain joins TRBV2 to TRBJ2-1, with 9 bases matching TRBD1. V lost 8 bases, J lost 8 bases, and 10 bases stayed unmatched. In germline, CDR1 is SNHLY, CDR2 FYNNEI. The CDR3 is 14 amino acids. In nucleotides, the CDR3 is TGTGCCAGCGCAACCGGGACAGGGAGCGATGAGCAGTTCTTC. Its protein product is CASATGTGSDEQFF.

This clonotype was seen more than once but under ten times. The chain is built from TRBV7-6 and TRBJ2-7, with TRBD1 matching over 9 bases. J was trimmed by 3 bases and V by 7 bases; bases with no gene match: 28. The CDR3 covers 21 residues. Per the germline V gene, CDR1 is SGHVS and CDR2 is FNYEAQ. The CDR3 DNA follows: TGTGCCAGCACCATGCCCCCGGGATCCCCATCCGGGACAGGGAGTAACTACGAGCAGTACTTC. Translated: CASTMPPGSPSGTGSNYEQYF. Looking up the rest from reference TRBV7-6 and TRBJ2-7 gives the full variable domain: GAGVSQSPRYKVTKRGQDVALRCDPISGHVSLYWYRQALGQGPEFLTYFNYEAQQDKSGLPNDRFSAERPEGSISTLTIQRTEQRDSAMYRCASTMPPGSPSGTGSNYEQYFGPGTRLTVT.

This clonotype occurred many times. The CDR3 sequence is CASSLRFDRGKETQYF. Written as DNA, the CDR3 is TGTGCCAGCAGTCTTAGATTCGACAGGGGGAAAGAGACCCAGTACTTC. The V and J genes are TRBV11-1 and TRBJ2-5, with 9 bases that match TRBD1. The length of the CDR3 is 16 residues. Germline CDR1 and CDR2: SGHAT and FQDESV (reference sequence). V was pared by 6 bases and J by 3 bases, with 11 bases of the junction left unmatched.

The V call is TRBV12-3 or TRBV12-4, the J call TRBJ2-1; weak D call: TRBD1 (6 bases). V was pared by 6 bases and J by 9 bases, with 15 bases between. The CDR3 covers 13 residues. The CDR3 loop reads CASRQGNSPEQFF. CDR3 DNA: TGTGCCAGCAGACAGGGTAACTCCCCTGAGCAGTTCTTC.

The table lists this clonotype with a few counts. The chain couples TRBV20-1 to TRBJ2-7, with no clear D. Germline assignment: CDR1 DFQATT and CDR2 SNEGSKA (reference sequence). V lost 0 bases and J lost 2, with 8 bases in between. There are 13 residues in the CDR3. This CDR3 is CSAREGRTYEQYF. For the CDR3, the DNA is TGCAGTGCTAGAGAGGGCAGGACCTACGAGCAGTACTTC.